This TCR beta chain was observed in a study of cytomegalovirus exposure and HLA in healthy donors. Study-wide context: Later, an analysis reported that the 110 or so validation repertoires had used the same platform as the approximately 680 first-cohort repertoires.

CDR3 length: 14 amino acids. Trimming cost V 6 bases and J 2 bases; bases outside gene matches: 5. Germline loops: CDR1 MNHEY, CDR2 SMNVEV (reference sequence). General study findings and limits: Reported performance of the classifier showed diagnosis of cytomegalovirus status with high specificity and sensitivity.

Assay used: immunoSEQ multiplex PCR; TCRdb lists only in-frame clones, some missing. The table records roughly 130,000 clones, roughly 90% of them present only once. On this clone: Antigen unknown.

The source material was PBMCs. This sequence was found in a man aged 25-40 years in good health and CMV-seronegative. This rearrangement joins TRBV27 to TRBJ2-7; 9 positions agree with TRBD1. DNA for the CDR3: TGTGCCAGCAGGGGGACAGGGCGGCCCTACGAGCAGTACTTC. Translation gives CASRGTGRPYEQYF.